What follows are 16 T cell receptor beta chains derived from one specimen sequenced in a study of blood T cell repertoires in COVID-19 (dated by TCRdb to between 2020 and 2021). Libraries came from the immunoSEQ multiplex PCR assay. TCRdb provides this immuneACCESS table in a form limited to in-frame rearrangements. Some clones are lacking; in checked studies, under half of them reflect an unresolved V gene, and why the rest are absent is not known. This sample gives about 110,000 clones in total; around four fifths of them show up just once. The top ten hold more than 15% of the sample. The sample taken for sequencing was peripheral blood. These receptor sequences come from a woman aged 55-75 years with acute or convalescent COVID-19.

This clone has just one count. The chain carries TRBV6-2 or TRBV6-3 and TRBJ2-3, with 15 bases aligning to TRBD2. The junction had 6 bases not matched to a gene; V was cut back by 2 bases and J by 0 bases. The CDR3 has 19 residues. The V gene's germline CDR1 is MNHEY and CDR2 SVGEGT. CDR3 residues: CASSYPGTSGGRSTDTQYF. The CDR3 DNA reads TGTGCCAGCAGTTACCCAGGGACTAGCGGGGGGCGTAGCACAGATACGCAGTATTTT.

This clone turned up a few times. This rearrangement joins TRBV6-5 to TRBJ2-6; possibly TRBD2 for D (5 bases). V lost 9 bases to trimming and J lost 0 bases, with 12 bases between them. In germline, CDR1 is MNHEY, CDR2 SVGAGI. There are 15 residues in the CDR3. This CDR3 reads CASQEVYSGANVLTF. For the CDR3, the DNA is TGTGCCAGTCAGGAGGTCTACTCTGGGGCCAACGTCCTGACTTTC.

V usage is TRBV9 and J usage is TRBJ1-4, with TRBD1 as a possible D gene (5 bases). Germline CDR1 SGDLS, CDR2 YYNGEE. The CDR3 loop spans 12 amino acids. V was pared by 4 bases and J by 8 bases, with 9 bases between. The CDR3 bases are TGTGCCAGCAGCCCTGGGGGGGAAAAACTGTTTTTT. It specifies CASSPGGEKLFF.

V is TRBV11-3 and J is TRBJ1-1, with D perhaps TRBD1 (5 bases). V was clipped by 1 base and J by 5 bases, with 11 bases between them. Germline V gene lookup returns CDR1 SGHNT and CDR2 YENEEA. There are 14 residues in the CDR3. The CDR3 coding sequence is TGTGCCAGCAGCTTAGGGGGGACTTGGACTGAAGCTTTCTTT. Translating gives CASSLGGTWTEAFF.

This clone was observed a single time. V and J are TRBV7-2 and TRBJ1-2; TRBD1 is a possible D gene (5 bases). Per the germline V gene, CDR1 is SGHTA and CDR2 is FQGNSA. Trimming shortened V by 4 bases and J by 3 bases, and 9 bases separated the two germline ends. The length of the CDR3 is 13 residues. CDR3 in DNA: TGTGCCAGCAGCTCCCGGGGGGACTATGGCTACACCTTC. This encodes CASSSRGDYGYTF. The full variable domain, with the rest looked up from reference TRBV7-2 and TRBJ1-2, is GAGVSQSPSNKVTEKGKDVELRCDPISGHTALYWYRQSLGQGLEFLIYFQGNSAPDKSGLPSDRFSAERTGGSVSTLTIQRTQQEDSAVYLCASSSRGDYGYTFGSGTRLTVV.

This chain connects TRBV7-3 to TRBJ1-5, with 8 nucleotides matching TRBD1. Germline CDR1 and CDR2: SGHTA and FQGTGA. J gave up 2 bases and V 1 base, and 10 bases lay outside the gene matches. The CDR3 has 18 residues. The CDR3 protein is CASSLKSSRGLGNQPQHF. The CDR3 DNA is TGTGCCAGCAGCTTAAAGTCTAGCAGGGGGCTTGGCAATCAGCCCCAGCATTTT.

The CDR3 is CASSQGVNTDTQYF. DNA for the CDR3: TGTGCCAGCAGCCAAGGGGTAAACACAGATACGCAGTATTTT. This chain connects TRBV7-9 to TRBJ2-3; D may be TRBD1 (5 bases). This CDR3 is 14 amino acids long. The V and J ends lost 5 bases and 2 bases respectively, with 11 bases between them. Germline V lookup: CDR1 SEHNR, CDR2 FQNEAQ (reference sequence).

This rearrangement joins TRBV24-1 to TRBJ1-2, with D perhaps TRBD1 (5 bases). Trimming removed 5 bases from V and 4 bases from J, with 16 bases in between. Germline V gene data show CDR1 as KGHDR and CDR2 as SFDVKD. The CDR3 length is 15 residues. In nucleotides, the CDR3 is TGTGCCACCAGTGCCCAGAAACAGGACGGCTATGGCTACACCTTC. Translated: CATSAQKQDGYGYTF.

The CDR3 DNA reads TGCGCCAGCAGCTTGCGGGAGCCTGCAAAACTGTTTTTT. Its protein is CASSLREPAKLFF. The V and J genes are TRBV5-1 and TRBJ1-4; the D is unclear. This CDR3 region has 13 residues. Trimming took off 1 base at V and 10 bases at J, with 11 bases between the two ends. The germline CDR1 and CDR2 sequences are SGHRS and YFSETQ.

The chain carries TRBV7-2 and TRBJ1-5, with 9 bases identical to TRBD1. Trimming took 5 bases from V and 0 from J; bases not matched to a gene: 8. Germline V gives CDR1 SGHTA, CDR2 FQGNSA. The CDR3 consists of 17 residues. Here the CDR3 DNA reads TGTGCCAGCAGCCGTGGGGGACAGGGCTATAGCAATCAGCCCCAGCATTTT. Its translation: CASSRGGQGYSNQPQHF.

This rearrangement joins TRBV7-2 to TRBJ2-7, with TRBD2 identical over 8 bases. The germline CDR1 and CDR2 sequences are SGHTA and FQGNSA. The trim removed 5 bases at V and 4 bases at J, leaving 13 bases unmatched. The CDR3 runs 16 residues. CDR3 in amino acids: CASSLGGGSSLYEQYF. As DNA, the CDR3 is TGTGCCAGCAGCCTCGGGGGGGGGTCCTCCCTGTACGAGCAGTACTTC.

V usage is TRBV10-3 and J usage is TRBJ2-2; 7 bases are a match to TRBD1. This CDR3 contains 13 residues. Looked up from germline, CDR1 is ENHRY and CDR2 is SYGVKD. V dropped 6 bases and J dropped 6; count of bases not matched to a gene: 4. The CDR3 region is CAISTGVAGELFF. In DNA form, the CDR3 reads TGTGCCATCAGCACAGGGGTAGCCGGGGAGCTGTTTTTT.

The V gene is TRBV5-5, the J gene TRBJ2-3; 7 bases are a match to TRBD2. Germline trimming cut 0 bases from V and 1 base from J; bases unmatched to any gene: 2. CDR1 is SGHKS and CDR2 is YYEKEE in the germline V gene (reference sequence). The CDR3 totals 15 residues. The DNA of the CDR3 is TGTGCCAGCAGCTTGGATGGGGGGGGCACAGATACGCAGTATTTT. The encoded protein is CASSLDGGGTDTQYF.

V and J are TRBV30 and TRBJ1-5; no clear D gene. Trimming removed 2 bases from V and 3 bases from J, with 8 bases in between. The CDR3 loop spans 13 amino acids. In germline, CDR1 is GTSNPN, CDR2 SVGIG (reference sequence). The CDR3, as DNA: TGTGCCTGGAGTAGGCAGGACAATCAGCCCCAGCATTTT. Residues: CAWSRQDNQPQHF.

The chain is built from TRBV6-2 or TRBV6-3 and TRBJ1-5; the match to TRBD1 covers 7 bases. Trimming at V came to 2 bases and at J to 0 bases, leaving 10 bases not matched to a gene. The CDR3 is 18 amino acids. Germline V lookup: CDR1 MNHEY, CDR2 SVGEGT. The CDR3 DNA reads as TGTGCCAGCAGTTACCGCGTAGGGGGCCTCTATAGCAATCAGCCCCAGCATTTT. Translating gives CASSYRVGGLYSNQPQHF.

V is TRBV6-6 and J is TRBJ2-7; D is undetermined. Germline assignment: CDR1 MNHNY and CDR2 SVGAGI (reference sequence). CDR3 size: 16 residues. The V and J ends lost 5 bases and 4 bases respectively, with 21 bases between them. This CDR3 is CASSTPRSDGYYEQYF. In nucleotides, the CDR3 is TGTGCCAGCAGTACCCCGAGAAGCGACGGCTATTACGAGCAGTACTTC.